This T cell receptor (beta chain) was captured in a study of T cell repertoires in cytomegalovirus infection. Study in general: Matching HLA type and CMV infection were both indicated by public TCR beta signatures. Study conclusions and caveats: Carriers of CMV plus the relevant HLA were identified by cumulative public TCR beta family frequency. CMV-specific TCR beta clonotypes restricted by HLA-C dominated the ex vivo response.

In this sample, this clonotype turned up a few times. Its antigen is not known. The CDR3 covers 16 residues. Trimming shortened V by 7 bases and J by 4 bases, and 21 bases separated the two germline ends. Germline CDR1 MNHNS, CDR2 SASEGT. Via MiXCR, TCRdb re-called the reads, giving one row per CDR3 protein. The sample lists a few hundred thousand distinct CDR3 sequences; around 15% were seen once. The chain combines TRBV6-1 with TRBJ2-3; D is possibly TRBD2 (6 bases). Sequencing used CD8+ T cells from PBMCs. The receptor was derived from a human donor in good health (CMV status not recorded). Some clones in this sample may be carry-over from other donors' samples. CDR3 loop: CASTQSSGALADTQYF. CDR3 nucleotides: TGTGCCAGCACCCAAAGTAGCGGAGCCCTTGCAGATACGCAGTATTTT.